The 7 T cell receptor beta chains below come from one sample, sequenced in a study of T cell clonality in common variable immunodeficiency. Findings of the study overall: Reportedly, TCR beta sequences from common variable immunodeficiency showed fewer deletions and N-nucleotide insertions.

Antigens for these TCRs are unknown. TCRdb keeps only in-frame clones here, not all; method: immunoSEQ multiplex PCR. This sample carries about 26,000 clones and no singletons, and 3% to 5% goes to the top ten. The sample comprised peripheral blood mononuclear cells. Every receptor here comes from a human donor with common variable immunodeficiency.

In regard to this clone: The CDR3 goes on 3 residues after the read ends, and that part is filled in from the germline J gene. The chain carries TRBV7-9 and TRBJ2-4; tentatively, D is TRBD2 (5 bases). The CDR3 runs 14 residues. With 3 bases removed from V and 5 bases from J, the gap between germline ends came to 11 bases. The germline V gene encodes CDR1 SEHNR and CDR2 FQNEAQ (reference sequence). CDR3 DNA (partial): TGTGCCAGCAGCTTGAGTACTAGGGAAAACATT. It codes for CASSLSTRENI. The full-length CDR3 reads as CASSLSTRENIQYF.

This clone is categorized as medium-sized. The read ends 3 residues before the CDR3 terminus; that terminus is restored from the germline J gene. The chain links TRBV7-8 to TRBJ2-3, with 7 bases fitting TRBD1. The ends lost 6 bases at V and 2 bases at J; junction bases unmatched: 11. This CDR3 contains 16 residues. Germline lookup yields CDR1 SGHVS and CDR2 FQNEAQ. The CDR3 reads CASSPLTGLITDTQYF. The sequenced CDR3 bases are TGTGCCAGCAGTCCCCTGACAGGGCTGATCACAGATACG.

The CDR3: CASSRDRGRTDTQYF. The CDR3 DNA, read in part, is TGTGCCAGCAGCCGGGACAGGGGGCGAACAGATACG. This chain joins TRBV7-2 and TRBJ2-3; 12 bases agree with TRBD1. The CDR3 end is not reached by the read, which stops 3 residues before it; the germline J gene fills it in. Losses at the gene ends were 5 bases for V and 3 bases for J; bases not matched to a gene: 3. CDR3 length: 15 amino acids. The germline V gene has CDR1 SGHTA and CDR2 FQGNSA.

This clone was recorded many times. The read ends 3 residues shy of where the CDR3 ends; the end is completed using the germline J gene. This chain connects TRBV7-3 to TRBJ2-6; 10 bases match TRBD2. The germline gives CDR1 SGHTA, CDR2 FQGTGA. J gave up 1 base and V 1 base, and 13 bases lay outside the gene matches. CDR3 size: 21 residues. The CDR3 loop reads CASSLRLAGAPSRSGANVLTF. The part of the CDR3 DNA that was read is TGTGCCAGCAGCTTAAGGCTAGCGGGAGCCCCCTCTCGGTCTGGGGCCAACGTC. Together with reference TRBV7-3 and TRBJ2-6, the CDR3 gives the full variable domain: GAGVSQTPSNKVTEKGKYVELRCDPISGHTALYWYRQSLGQGPEFLIYFQGTGAADDSGLPNDRFFAVRPEGSVSTLKIQRTERGDSAVYLCASSLRLAGAPSRSGANVLTFGAGSRLTVL.

Note on this clone: The read ends 3 residues shy of where the CDR3 ends; the end is completed using the germline J gene. The V call is TRBV18, the J call TRBJ1-5, with D possibly matching TRBD1 (5 bases). CDR1 is KGHSH and CDR2 is LQKENI in the germline V gene. The CDR3 length is 15 residues. Trimming removed 1 base from V and 2 bases from J, with 9 bases in between. The CDR3 loop is CASSPQKGRNQPQHF. CDR3 DNA (partial): TGTGCCAGCTCACCACAGAAGGGGCGCAATCAGCCC. The whole variable domain, filled in from reference TRBV18 and TRBJ1-5, reads NAGVMQNPRHLVRRRGQEARLRCSPMKGHSHVYWYRQLPEEGLKFMVYLQKENIIDESGMPKERFSAEFPKEGPSILRIQQVVRGDSAAYFCASSPQKGRNQPQHFGDGTRLSIL.

This clone was found many times. With the read ending 3 residues before the CDR3 end, the germline J gene is used to fill in that end. This chain joins TRBV19 and TRBJ2-1; D perhaps matches TRBD2 (6 bases). The CDR3 loop spans 13 amino acids. V lost 8 bases, J lost 7 bases, and 15 bases lay in between. CDR1 LNHDA and CDR2 SQIVND come from the germline V gene (reference sequence). The CDR3 bases that were read are TGTGCCAGTCGCAGGGACTTGAGGAATGAG. It specifies CASRRDLRNE. The CDR3 as a whole reads CASRRDLRNEQFF.

With respect to this clone: The read ends 3 residues shy of where the CDR3 ends; the end is completed using the germline J gene. The chain uses TRBV19 and TRBJ1-1, with 9 bases fitting TRBD1. V gave up 10 bases and J gave up 4 bases; unmatched junction bases: 7. CDR1 is LNHDA and CDR2 is SQIVND in the germline V gene (reference sequence). The CDR3 extends over 13 amino acids. The DNA read from the CDR3 is TGTGCCAACCCCAGACAGGGGGGCACTGAA. It specifies CANPRQGGTE. The CDR3, in full, reads CANPRQGGTEAFF.